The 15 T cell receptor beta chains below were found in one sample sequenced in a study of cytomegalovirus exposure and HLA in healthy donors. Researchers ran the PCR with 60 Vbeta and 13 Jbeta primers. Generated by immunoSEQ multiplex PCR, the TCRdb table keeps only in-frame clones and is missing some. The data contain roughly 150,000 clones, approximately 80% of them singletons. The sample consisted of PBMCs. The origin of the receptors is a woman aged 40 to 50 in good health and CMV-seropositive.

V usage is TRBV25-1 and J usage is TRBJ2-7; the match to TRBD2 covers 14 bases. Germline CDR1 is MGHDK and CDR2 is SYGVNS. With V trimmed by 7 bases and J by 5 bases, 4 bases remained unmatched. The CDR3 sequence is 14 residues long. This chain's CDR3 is CASTGLAGVHEQYF. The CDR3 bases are TGTGCCAGCACGGGACTAGCGGGAGTCCACGAGCAGTACTTC.

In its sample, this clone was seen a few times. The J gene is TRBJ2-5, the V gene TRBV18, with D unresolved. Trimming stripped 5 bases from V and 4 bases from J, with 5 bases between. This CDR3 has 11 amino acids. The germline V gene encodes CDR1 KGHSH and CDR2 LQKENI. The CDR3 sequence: CASSSRETQYF. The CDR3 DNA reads TGTGCCAGCTCAAGTAGAGAGACCCAGTACTTC.

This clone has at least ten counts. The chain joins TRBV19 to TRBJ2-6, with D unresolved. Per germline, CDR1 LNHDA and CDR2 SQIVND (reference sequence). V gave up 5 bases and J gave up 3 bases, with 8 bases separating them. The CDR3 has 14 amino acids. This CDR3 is CASSPFNGANVLTF. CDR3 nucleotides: TGTGCCAGTAGTCCCTTTAATGGGGCCAACGTCCTGACTTTC.

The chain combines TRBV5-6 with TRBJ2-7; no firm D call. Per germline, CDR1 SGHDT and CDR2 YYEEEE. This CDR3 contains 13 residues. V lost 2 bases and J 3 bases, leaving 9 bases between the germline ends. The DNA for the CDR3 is TGTGCCAGCAGCTTTCAGGCGAACTACGAGCAGTACTTC. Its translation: CASSFQANYEQYF.

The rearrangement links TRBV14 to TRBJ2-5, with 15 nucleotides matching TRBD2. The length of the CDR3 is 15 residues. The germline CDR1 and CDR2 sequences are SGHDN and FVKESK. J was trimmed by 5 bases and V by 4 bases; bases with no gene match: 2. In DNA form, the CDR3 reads TGTGCCAGCAGCCCGGGACTAGCGGGAGGCGAGACCCAGTACTTC. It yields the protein CASSPGLAGGETQYF. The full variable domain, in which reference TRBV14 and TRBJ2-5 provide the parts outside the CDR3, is EAGVTQFPSHSVIEKGQTVTLRCDPISGHDNLYWYRRVMGKEIKFLLHFVKESKQDESGMPNNRFLAERTGGTYSTLKVQPAELEDSGVYFCASSPGLAGGETQYFGPGTRLLVL.

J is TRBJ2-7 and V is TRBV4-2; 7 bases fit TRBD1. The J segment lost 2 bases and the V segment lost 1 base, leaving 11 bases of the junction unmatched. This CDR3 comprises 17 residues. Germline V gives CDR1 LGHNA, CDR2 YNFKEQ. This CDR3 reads CASSQAPPRDSPYEQYF. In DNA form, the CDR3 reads TGTGCCAGCAGCCAAGCCCCCCCCCGGGACAGCCCCTACGAGCAGTACTTC.

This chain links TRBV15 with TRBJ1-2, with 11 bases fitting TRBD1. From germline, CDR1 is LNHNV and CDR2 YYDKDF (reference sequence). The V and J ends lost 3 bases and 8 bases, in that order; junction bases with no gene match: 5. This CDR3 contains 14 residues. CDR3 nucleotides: TGTGCCACCAGCAGCGGACAGGGGGCGGACGGCTACACCTTC. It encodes CATSSGQGADGYTF. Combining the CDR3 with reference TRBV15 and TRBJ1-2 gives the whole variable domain DAMVIQNPRYQVTQFGKPVTLSCSQTLNHNVMYWYQQKSSQAPKLLFHYYDKDFNNEADTPDNFQSRRPNTSFCFLDIRSPGLGDTAMYLCATSSGQGADGYTFGSGTRLTVV.

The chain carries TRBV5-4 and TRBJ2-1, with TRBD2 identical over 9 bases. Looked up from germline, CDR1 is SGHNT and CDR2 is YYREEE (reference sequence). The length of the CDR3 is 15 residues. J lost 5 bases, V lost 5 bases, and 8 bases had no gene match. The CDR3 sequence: CASREGAGGHNEQFF. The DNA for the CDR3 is TGTGCCAGCAGGGAGGGAGCGGGAGGCCACAATGAGCAGTTCTTC.

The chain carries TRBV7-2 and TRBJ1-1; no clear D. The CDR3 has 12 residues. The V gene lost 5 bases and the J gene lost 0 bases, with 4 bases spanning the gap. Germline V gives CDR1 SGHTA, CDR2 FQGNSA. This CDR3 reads CASSLVNTEAFF. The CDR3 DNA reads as TGTGCCAGCAGCCTCGTGAACACTGAAGCTTTCTTT.

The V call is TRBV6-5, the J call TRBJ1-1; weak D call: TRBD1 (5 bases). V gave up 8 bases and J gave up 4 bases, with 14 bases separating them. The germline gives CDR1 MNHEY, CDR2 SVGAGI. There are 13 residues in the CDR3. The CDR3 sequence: CASHTTGGTEAFF. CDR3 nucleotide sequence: TGTGCCAGCCATACCACCGGGGGCACTGAAGCTTTCTTT.

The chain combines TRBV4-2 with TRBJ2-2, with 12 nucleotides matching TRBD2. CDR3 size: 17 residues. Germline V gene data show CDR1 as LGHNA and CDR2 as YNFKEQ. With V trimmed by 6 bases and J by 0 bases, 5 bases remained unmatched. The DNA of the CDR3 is TGTGCCAGCAGACAGACTAGCGGGGGCCCGAACACCGGGGAGCTGTTTTTT. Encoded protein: CASRQTSGGPNTGELFF.

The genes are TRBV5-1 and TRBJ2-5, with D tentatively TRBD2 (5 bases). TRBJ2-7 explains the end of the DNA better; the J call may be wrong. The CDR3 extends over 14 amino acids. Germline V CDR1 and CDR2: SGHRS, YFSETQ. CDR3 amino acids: CASSLSSSGYEQYF. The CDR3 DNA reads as TGCGCCAGCAGCTTGTCTAGCTCCGGGTACGAGCAGTACTTC.

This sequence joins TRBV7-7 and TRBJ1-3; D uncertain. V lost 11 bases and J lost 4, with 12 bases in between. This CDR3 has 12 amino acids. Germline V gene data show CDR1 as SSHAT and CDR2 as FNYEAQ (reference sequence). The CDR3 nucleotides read TGTGCCGTTGAGACACCCGGAAACACCATATATTTT. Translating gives CAVETPGNTIYF.

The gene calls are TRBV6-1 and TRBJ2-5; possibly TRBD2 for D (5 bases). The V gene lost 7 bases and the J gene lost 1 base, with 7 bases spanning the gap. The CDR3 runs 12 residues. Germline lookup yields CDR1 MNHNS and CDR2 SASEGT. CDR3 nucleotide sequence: TGTGCCAGCAAGCGGTTCCAAGAGACCCAGTACTTC. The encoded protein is CASKRFQETQYF.

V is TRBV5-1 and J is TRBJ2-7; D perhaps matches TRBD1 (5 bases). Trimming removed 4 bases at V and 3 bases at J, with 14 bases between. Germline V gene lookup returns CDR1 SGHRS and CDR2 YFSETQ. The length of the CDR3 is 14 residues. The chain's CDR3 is CASSETRQNYEQYF. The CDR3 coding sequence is TGCGCCAGCAGCGAAACCCGACAGAACTACGAGCAGTACTTC.